The entry below describes one TCR beta chain. This sample is part of a study of CD8+ T cells in alopecia areata. Trimming stripped 6 bases from V and 2 bases from J, with 15 bases between. The CDR3 runs 15 residues. CDR1 and CDR2 from the germline V gene are MNHEY and SVGAGI. RNA extraction and reverse transcription yielded cDNA as sequencing template. This table comes from immunoSEQ multiplex PCR, and its TCRdb copy is limited to in-frame clones, with some not included. The table lists 100,000 to 150,000 clones, around 63% of them singletons. This sample's treatment: oral pan-JAK inhibitor, 5-10 mg twice daily.

This sequence was found in a human donor with alopecia areata. The chain carries TRBV6-5 and TRBJ2-3, with unresolved D. Sequencing used CD4+ T cells sorted from blood, obtained at week 4, from a patient treated with tofacitinib. CDR3 sequence reads: CASRDRQLDTDTQYF. The CDR3 region has the DNA TGTGCCAGCAGGGACCGCCAGTTGGACACAGATACGCAGTATTTT.